The source of this T cell receptor (beta chain) is a study of monozygotic twins with inflammatory bowel disease. TCRdb reanalyzed the 5' RACE reads, giving one entry per CDR3 protein sequence and no DNA. The sample spans 93,000 or so distinct CDR3 sequences; the ten largest clones claim roughly 1.9%. The CDR3 has 14 amino acids. Germline V gives CDR1 SEHNR, CDR2 FQNEAQ (reference sequence). This clonotype originated in a human donor with ulcerative colitis or Crohn's disease, or a healthy co-twin of an affected twin (not recorded which). The chain is built from TRBV7-9 and TRBJ1-2; TCRdb outputs TRBD1, but without DNA this stays unchecked. The specimen sequenced was blood. CDR3 loop: CASSLWDRNYGYTF.